What follows describes a single T cell receptor beta chain. Its antigen is undetermined. This sample is drawn from a study of cytomegalovirus exposure and HLA in healthy donors. Findings and limits, study-wide: Later analysis showed most CMV-associated TCR beta chains appearing HLA-restricted. Available immune exposure information was restricted to CMV serostatus only. A list of 150 or so TCR beta chains associated with cytomegalovirus was given. Roughly uniform depth of sequencing across donors was assumed in presence/absence analyses.

The PCR contained 60 Vbeta and 13 Jbeta primers. Measured with immunoSEQ multiplex PCR; TCRdb has only the in-frame clones, and not every one. The specimen's table records 65,000 to 85,000 clones. V was trimmed by 4 bases and J by 4 bases, leaving 13 bases between them. Germline V gene lookup returns CDR1 SGDLS and CDR2 YYNGEE. The CDR3 sequence is 14 residues long. This TCR was recovered from a woman younger than 45 in good health and CMV-seronegative. J is TRBJ2-3 and V is TRBV9, with TRBD2 as a possible D gene (6 bases). Sequencing was performed on PBMCs. CDR3 DNA: TGTGCCAGCAGCCTACGACTAGTTCCAGATACGCAGTATTTT. This encodes CASSLRLVPDTQYF.